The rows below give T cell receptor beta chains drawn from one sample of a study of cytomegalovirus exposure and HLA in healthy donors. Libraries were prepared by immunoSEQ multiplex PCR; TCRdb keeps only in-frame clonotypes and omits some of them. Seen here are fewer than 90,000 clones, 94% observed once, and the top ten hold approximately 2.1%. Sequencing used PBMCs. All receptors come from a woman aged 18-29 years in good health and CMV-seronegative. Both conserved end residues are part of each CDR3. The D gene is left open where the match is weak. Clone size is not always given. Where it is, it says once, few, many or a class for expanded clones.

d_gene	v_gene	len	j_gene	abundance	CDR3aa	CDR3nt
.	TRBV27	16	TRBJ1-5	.	CASSWSAGSGNQPQHF	TGTGCCAGCAGTTGGTCTGCGGGATCCGGCAATCAGCCCCAGCATTTT
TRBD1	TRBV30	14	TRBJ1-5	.	CAWSGQGGNQPQHF	TGTGCCTGGAGTGGCCAGGGGGGCAATCAGCCCCAGCATTTT
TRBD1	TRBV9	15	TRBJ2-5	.	CASSLRQGVWETQYF	TGTGCCAGCAGCTTGCGACAGGGGGTATGGGAGACCCAGTACTTC
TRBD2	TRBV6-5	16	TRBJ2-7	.	CVSSYSMREGLYEQYF	TGTGTCAGCAGTTACTCGATGCGGGAGGGCCTTTACGAGCAGTACTTC
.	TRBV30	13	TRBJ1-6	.	CAWRGTLNSPLHF	TGTGCCTGGCGCGGGACTCTGAATTCACCCCTCCACTTT
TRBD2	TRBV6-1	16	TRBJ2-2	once	CASSEALAVNTGELFF	TGTGCCAGCAGTGAAGCACTAGCGGTAAACACCGGGGAGCTGTTTTTT
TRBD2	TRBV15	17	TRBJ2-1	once	CATSRDGASGGHNEQFF	TGTGCCACCAGCAGAGATGGGGCTAGCGGGGGACACAATGAGCAGTTCTTC
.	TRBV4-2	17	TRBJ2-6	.	CASSQVAPRSGANVLTF	TGTGCCAGCAGCCAAGTCGCCCCTAGATCTGGGGCCAACGTCCTGACTTTC
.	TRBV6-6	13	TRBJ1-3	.	CASRQGAGNTIYF	TGTGCCAGCAGGCAGGGTGCTGGAAACACCATATATTTT
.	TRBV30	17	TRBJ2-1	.	CAWSPRVGQLKRNEQFF	TGTGCCTGGAGTCCCCGAGTCGGACAGCTTAAACGCAATGAGCAGTTCTTC
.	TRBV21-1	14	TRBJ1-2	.	CASSKGRRRSGYTF	TGTGCCAGCAGCAAAGGTCGACGGAGGAGTGGCTACACCTTC
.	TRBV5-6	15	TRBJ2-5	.	CASSLTNRYQETQYF	TGTGCCAGCAGCTTGACTAACCGTTACCAAGAGACCCAGTACTTC
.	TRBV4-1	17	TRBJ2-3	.	CASSQVGVRTSTDTQYF	TGCGCCAGCAGCCAAGTCGGGGTGAGAACTAGCACAGATACGCAGTATTTT
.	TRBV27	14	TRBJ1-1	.	CTSSLSPGFVEAFF	TGTACCAGCAGTTTATCGCCAGGGTTTGTAGAAGCTTTCTTT
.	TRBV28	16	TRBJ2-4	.	CASSPSSEYKNYIQYF	TGTGCCAGCAGCCCTTCGAGCGAATACAAAAATTACATTCAGTACTTC
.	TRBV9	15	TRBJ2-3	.	CASSVEGVPGDTQYF	TGTGCCAGCAGCGTAGAGGGAGTGCCGGGGGATACGCAGTATTTT
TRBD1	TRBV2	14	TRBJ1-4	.	CASRATGPREKLFF	TGTGCCAGCAGGGCGACAGGGCCCCGTGAAAAACTGTTTTTT
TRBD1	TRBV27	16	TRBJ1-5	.	CASSPTGTGSNQPQHF	TGTGCCAGCAGTCCAACCGGGACAGGGAGCAATCAGCCCCAGCATTTT
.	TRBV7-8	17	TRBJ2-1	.	CASSLRPTGGSYNEQFF	TGTGCCAGCAGCTTACGCCCGACTGGCGGCTCCTACAATGAGCAGTTCTTC
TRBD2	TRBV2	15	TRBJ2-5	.	CASSEAGLAEETQYF	TGTGCCAGCAGTGAAGCGGGACTAGCGGAAGAGACCCAGTACTTC
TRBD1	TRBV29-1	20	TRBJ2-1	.	CSVEDYEGQGSPLFSDEQFF	TGCAGCGTTGAAGATTATGAGGGACAGGGGTCCCCCCTCTTCTCCGATGAGCAGTTCTTC
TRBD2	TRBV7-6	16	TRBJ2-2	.	CASSLAASGNTGELFF	TGTGCCAGCAGCTTAGCGGCTAGCGGGAACACCGGGGAGCTGTTTTTT
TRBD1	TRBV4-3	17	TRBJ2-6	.	CASSQMTGGSGANVLTF	TGCGCCAGCAGCCAGATGACAGGGGGCTCTGGGGCCAACGTCCTGACTTTC
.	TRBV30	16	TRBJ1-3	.	CAYRSGGAAAGNTIYF	TGTGCATATAGATCTGGGGGGGCGGCTGCTGGAAACACCATATATTTT
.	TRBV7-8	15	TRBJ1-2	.	CASSLAVGPPYGYTF	TGTGCCAGCAGCTTAGCCGTGGGGCCCCCCTATGGCTACACCTTC
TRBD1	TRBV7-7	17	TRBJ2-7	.	CASSSNWRDRGNYEQYF	TGTGCTAGCAGCTCCAACTGGAGGGACAGGGGAAACTACGAGCAGTACTTC
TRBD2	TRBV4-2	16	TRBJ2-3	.	CASSLRTSGAGGTQYF	TGTGCCAGCAGCCTACGGACTAGCGGGGCGGGCGGTACGCAGTATTTT
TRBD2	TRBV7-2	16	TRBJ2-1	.	CASSLAGTSSYNEQFF	TGTGCCAGCAGCTTGGCCGGGACTAGCTCCTACAATGAGCAGTTCTTC
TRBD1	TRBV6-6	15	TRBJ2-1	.	CASSHGTGGHNEQFF	TGTGCCAGCAGTCACGGGACAGGGGGCCACAATGAGCAGTTCTTC
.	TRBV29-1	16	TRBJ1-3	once	CSAELVDRPSGNTIYF	TGCAGCGCCGAGCTCGTCGACAGGCCCTCTGGAAACACCATATATTTT
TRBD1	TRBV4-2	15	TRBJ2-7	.	CASSQTGTGVNEQYF	TGTGCCAGCAGCCAAACCGGGACAGGGGTAAACGAGCAGTACTTC
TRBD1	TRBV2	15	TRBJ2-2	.	CASSEGQGNTGELFF	TGTGCCAGCAGTGAGGGACAGGGGAACACCGGGGAGCTGTTTTTT
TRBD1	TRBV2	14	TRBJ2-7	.	CASGSLRTGSEQYF	TGTGCCAGCGGGAGTCTAAGGACAGGGAGTGAGCAGTACTTC
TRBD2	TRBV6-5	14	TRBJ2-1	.	CASSSGGAYNEQFF	TGTGCCAGCAGTAGCGGGGGGGCCTACAATGAGCAGTTCTTC
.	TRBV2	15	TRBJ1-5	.	CASSEASHSNQPQHF	TGTGCCAGCAGTGAAGCCAGTCATAGCAATCAGCCCCAGCATTTT
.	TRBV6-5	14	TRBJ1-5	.	CASSKGDSQGPQHF	TGTGCCAGCAGCAAAGGGGATTCCCAGGGGCCCCAGCATTTT
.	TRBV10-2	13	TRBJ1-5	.	CASMVQINQPQHF	TGCGCCAGCATGGTTCAGATAAATCAGCCCCAGCATTTT
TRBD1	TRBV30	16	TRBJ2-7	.	CAWSTNSGTGNYEQYF	TGTGCCTGGAGTACGAACTCCGGGACAGGTAACTACGAGCAGTACTTC
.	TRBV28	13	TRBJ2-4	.	CASSLGQQNIQYF	TGTGCCAGCAGTCTGGGACAACAAAACATTCAGTACTTC
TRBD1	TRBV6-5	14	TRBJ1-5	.	CATSPGTGNQPQHF	TGTGCCACTTCCCCTGGGACAGGCAATCAGCCCCAGCATTTT
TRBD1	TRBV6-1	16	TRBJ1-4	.	CASRGQSDRAGEKLFF	TGTGCCAGCCGTGGTCAGAGCGACAGGGCGGGTGAAAAACTGTTTTTT
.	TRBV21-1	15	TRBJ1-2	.	CASSVGTRPNYGYTF	TGTGCCAGCAGCGTAGGGACAAGGCCTAACTATGGCTACACCTTC
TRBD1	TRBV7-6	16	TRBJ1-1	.	CASSPRTGDRNTEAFF	TGTGCCAGCAGCCCTCGGACAGGGGACAGGAACACTGAAGCTTTCTTT
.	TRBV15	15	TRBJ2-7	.	CATSSPPQGSYEQYF	TGTGCCACCAGCAGCCCCCCGCAGGGTTCCTACGAGCAGTACTTC
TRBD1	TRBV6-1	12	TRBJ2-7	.	CASSVHRGEQYF	TGTGCCAGCAGTGTACACAGGGGCGAGCAGTACTTC
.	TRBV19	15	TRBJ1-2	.	CASSHRDKPNYGYTF	TGTGCCAGTAGTCACCGGGACAAGCCGAACTATGGCTACACCTTC
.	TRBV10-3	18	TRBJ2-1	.	CAISESISLRTHYNEQFF	TGTGCCATCAGTGAGTCGATTTCTCTTAGGACACACTACAATGAGCAGTTCTTC
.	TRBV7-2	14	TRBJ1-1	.	CASSLVPRNTEAFF	TGTGCCAGCAGCTTAGTCCCTAGAAACACTGAAGCTTTCTTT
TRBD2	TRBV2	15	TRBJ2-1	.	CASSGLAGAHNEQFF	TGTGCCAGCAGTGGGCTAGCGGGAGCCCACAATGAGCAGTTCTTC
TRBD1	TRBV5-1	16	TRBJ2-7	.	CASSLVSGQGSYEQYF	TGCGCCAGCAGCTTGGTTTCGGGACAGGGCTCCTACGAGCAGTACTTC
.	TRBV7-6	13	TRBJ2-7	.	CASSLASGWEQYF	TGTGCCAGCAGCTTAGCGTCCGGTTGGGAGCAGTACTTC
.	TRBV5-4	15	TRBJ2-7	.	CASSDRILRGSEQYF	TGTGCCAGCAGCGACAGGATTTTACGGGGATCCGAGCAGTACTTC
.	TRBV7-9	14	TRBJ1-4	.	CASSLDSLNEKLFF	TGTGCCAGCAGCCTCGACAGCCTTAATGAAAAACTGTTTTTT
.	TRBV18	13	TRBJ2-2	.	CASSDPGAGELFF	TGTGCCAGCTCAGACCCGGGGGCCGGGGAGCTGTTTTTT
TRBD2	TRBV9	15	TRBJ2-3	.	CASSVVGGGTDTQYF	TGTGCCAGCAGCGTAGTGGGCGGGGGAACAGATACGCAGTATTTT
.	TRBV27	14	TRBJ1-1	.	CASSFDYRYTEAFF	TGTGCCAGCAGTTTTGACTATCGTTACACTGAAGCTTTCTTT
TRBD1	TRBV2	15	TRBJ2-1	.	CASSATYRTGNEQFF	TGTGCCAGCAGCGCAACGTATAGGACAGGGAATGAGCAGTTCTTC